This TCR beta chain is drawn from a study of T cell repertoires in cytomegalovirus infection. TCRdb processed the reads anew with MiXCR; each CDR3 protein has one entry. The sample lists nearly 450,000 distinct CDR3 sequences, approximately 32% occurring once. In the case of this clonotype: Being one base from a much bigger clone, this may be a read error.

This CDR3 is built from 16 residues. In germline, CDR1 is SGHVS, CDR2 FNYEAQ. The rearrangement joins TRBV7-6 to TRBJ2-7; either TRBD1 or TRBD2 may fit D (5 bases each). The DNA end is a closer match to TRBJ2-1, so the J assignment may be wrong. The receptor's source is a human donor in good health (CMV status not recorded). Some clones in this sample may be carry-over from other donors' samples. Sequenced: PBMCs. The CDR3 loop reads CASSSSSGTPSYEQFF. The CDR3 bases are TGTGCCAGCAGCTCTTCGTCCGGGACCCCATCCTACGAGCAGTTCTTC.